A single sample is the source of the 21 T cell receptor beta chains below, sequenced in a study of blood T cell repertoires in COVID-19. TCRdb's copy holds only in-frame clones and misses some; the assay was immunoSEQ multiplex PCR. The sample lists about 66,000 clones, roughly 86% occurring once. Sequencing was carried out using peripheral blood. These receptors were collected from a man in his forties or fifties with active COVID-19.

V gene TRBV5-6 combines with J gene TRBJ1-1, with 8 bases that match TRBD1. Germline-derived CDR1 and CDR2 are SGHDT and YYEEEE. Trimming removed 4 bases from V and 0 bases from J; junction bases left unmatched: 8. This CDR3 region has 16 residues. In nucleotides, the CDR3 is TGTGCCAGCAGCCCCTTCGACAGGGGCATGAACACTGAAGCTTTCTTT. Residues: CASSPFDRGMNTEAFF.

J is TRBJ1-6 and V is TRBV27; 10 bases fit TRBD1. This CDR3 contains 14 residues. CDR1 MNHEY and CDR2 SMNVEV come from the germline V gene (reference sequence). The trim removed 5 bases at V and 13 bases at J, leaving 8 bases unmatched. The CDR3 reads CASSRTGGFSPLHF. The CDR3 DNA sequence: TGTGCCAGCAGTCGGACAGGGGGTTTTTCTCCCCTCCACTTT.

In its sample, this clone was seen once. The chain employs TRBV19 and TRBJ2-1; 12 bases are shared with TRBD1. The V segment lost 7 bases and the J segment 9 bases; nucleotides outside the gene matches: 13. Germline CDR1 LNHDA, CDR2 SQIVND (reference sequence). CDR3 length: 16 residues. This CDR3 reads CASTRAGTGGLGEQFF. For the CDR3, the DNA is TGTGCCAGTACCCGGGCCGGGACAGGGGGCTTGGGTGAGCAGTTCTTC.

The rearrangement joins TRBV2 to TRBJ1-1; 7 nucleotides match TRBD1. CDR3 length equals 12 residues. J was trimmed by 11 bases and V by 5 bases; bases with no gene match: 8. In germline, CDR1 is SNHLY, CDR2 FYNNEI. CDR3 sequence reads: CASSLGQFGAFF. The CDR3 DNA reads TGTGCCAGCAGTCTGGGACAGTTTGGCGCTTTCTTT.

This clone was seen once. This chain joins TRBV30 and TRBJ1-1, with D tentatively TRBD1 (6 bases). Germline V gene data show CDR1 as GTSNPN and CDR2 as SVGIG (reference sequence). This CDR3 spans 13 amino acids. The ends were cut back, 5 bases at V and 3 bases at J, with 13 bases in the middle. This CDR3 is CAWARGGDTEAFF. The DNA of the CDR3 is TGTGCCTGGGCCAGGGGAGGGGACACTGAAGCTTTCTTT.

The rearrangement joins TRBV7-9 to TRBJ1-1; D gene ambiguous. The germline gives CDR1 SEHNR, CDR2 FQNEAQ (reference sequence). CDR3 length equals 9 residues. V was clipped by 9 bases and J by 10 bases, with 9 bases between them. The CDR3 nucleotides are TGTGCCAGTACACCTTCAGCTTTCTTT. It translates to CASTPSAFF. Looking up the rest from reference TRBV7-9 and TRBJ1-1 gives the full variable domain: DTGVSQNPRHKITKRGQNVTFRCDPISEHNRLYWYRQTLGQGPEFLTYFQNEAQLEKSRLLSDRFSAERPKGSFSTLEIQRTEQGDSAMYLCASTPSAFFGQGTRLTVV.

The chain uses TRBV5-4 and TRBJ2-5; 10 bases match TRBD2. J was trimmed by 5 bases and V by 0 bases; bases with no gene match: 10. This CDR3 spans 17 amino acids. The germline V gene has CDR1 SGHNT and CDR2 YYREEE (reference sequence). For the CDR3, the DNA is TGTGCCAGCAGCTTGGTAAGGCTAGCGGGAGTCACGGAGACCCAGTACTTC. Its translation: CASSLVRLAGVTETQYF.

The chain joins TRBV5-1 to TRBJ2-5, with TRBD1 identical over 7 bases. CDR1 and CDR2 from the germline V gene are SGHRS and YFSETQ. The CDR3 sequence is 14 residues long. V lost 4 bases, J lost 1 base, and 4 bases stayed unmatched. CDR3 sequence: CASSPGQTQETQYF. DNA of the CDR3: TGCGCCAGCAGCCCGGGACAGACCCAAGAGACCCAGTACTTC.

The chain carries TRBV18 and TRBJ1-6, with 11 positions matching TRBD1. With 2 bases clipped from V and 7 bases from J, the junction kept 4 bases outside the gene matches. CDR1 is KGHSH, CDR2 LQKENI, per germline. This CDR3 spans 16 amino acids. CDR3 DNA: TGTGCCAGCTCACCAGGGACAGGGGGTTACAATTCACCCCTCCACTTT. This gives the protein CASSPGTGGYNSPLHF.

The rearrangement links TRBV11-2 to TRBJ2-3; 7 bases match TRBD2. V gave up 5 bases and J gave up 4 bases; unmatched junction bases: 9. This CDR3 region has 15 residues. The germline V gene has CDR1 SGHAT and CDR2 FQNNGV. Here the CDR3 DNA reads TGTGCCAGCAGCCCCAGACTAGCACTCGCAGATACGCAGTATTTT. This sequence encodes CASSPRLALADTQYF.

This rearrangement joins TRBV5-1 to TRBJ2-3, with 10 bases fitting TRBD1. J was trimmed by 5 bases and V by 4 bases; bases with no gene match: 7. Germline assignment: CDR1 SGHRS and CDR2 YFSETQ. This CDR3 contains 15 residues. CDR3 DNA sequence: TGCGCCAGCAGCAGGACAGGGGGTGGGTTAGATACGCAGTATTTT. It translates to CASSRTGGGLDTQYF.

This clone was picked up one time. This chain connects TRBV3-1 (or the pseudogene TRBV3-2) to TRBJ2-7; no reliable D call. The V and J ends lost 1 base and 5 bases respectively, with 3 bases between them. Germline lookup yields CDR1 LGHDT and CDR2 YNNKEL (reference sequence). There are 11 residues in the CDR3. The CDR3 DNA follows: TGTGCCAGCAGCCAAGTAGACGAGCAGTACTTC. Translated, it gives CASSQVDEQYF.

The rearrangement links TRBV6-5 to TRBJ2-7; a weak D match, TRBD1 (7 bases). Germline V lookup: CDR1 MNHEY, CDR2 SVGAGI. The CDR3 has 14 amino acids. V was cut by 8 bases and J by 4 bases, with 18 bases left in between. The CDR3 sequence is CASGQGGSLYEQYF. CDR3 sequence (DNA): TGTGCCAGCGGGCAGGGGGGTAGTCTGTACGAGCAGTACTTC.

This sequence joins TRBV7-3 and TRBJ2-5, with 8 bases fitting TRBD2. The ends lost 2 bases at V and 4 bases at J; junction bases unmatched: 12. Germline V gene data show CDR1 as SGHTA and CDR2 as FQGTGA. The CDR3 is made up of 17 amino acids. DNA for the CDR3: TGTGCCAGCAGCTTAGATCGGACCGGGGGGGCCCGAGAGACCCAGTACTTC. It specifies CASSLDRTGGARETQYF.

This chain uses TRBV2 with TRBJ2-6; D remains unclear. Trimming removed 4 bases at V and 0 bases at J, with 10 bases between. CDR3 size: 16 residues. CDR1 is SNHLY, CDR2 FYNNEI, per germline. The DNA for the CDR3 is TGTGCCAGCAGTGGGGCAGGCCTCTCTGGGGCCAACGTCCTGACTTTC. This sequence encodes CASSGAGLSGANVLTF.

The table lists this clone with a few counts. This chain uses TRBV18 with TRBJ2-7, with D possibly being TRBD1 (5 bases). CDR3 size: 15 residues. Trimming took off 0 bases at V and 4 bases at J, with 13 bases between the two ends. Germline V lookup: CDR1 KGHSH, CDR2 LQKENI. The CDR3 nucleotides are TGTGCCAGCTCACCACCCGGTAGGGGTCAGTACGAGCAGTACGTC. It is translated as CASSPPGRGQYEQYV.

This clone appeared a few times. This chain links TRBV3-1 (or the pseudogene TRBV3-2) with TRBJ2-3; the match to TRBD2 covers 10 bases. The CDR3 runs 19 residues. Trimming at V came to 0 bases and at J to 1 base, leaving 10 bases not matched to a gene. Looked up from germline, CDR1 is LGHDT and CDR2 is YNNKEL (reference sequence). CDR3 sequence: CASSQDWIAGGRGTDTQYF. The DNA for the CDR3 is TGTGCCAGCAGCCAAGATTGGATAGCGGGAGGCCGGGGCACAGATACGCAGTATTTT.

V usage is TRBV5-1 and J usage is TRBJ1-2; 8 nucleotides agree with TRBD1. Germline V gives CDR1 SGHRS, CDR2 YFSETQ. The CDR3 is 14 amino acids. The J segment lost 8 bases and the V segment lost 4 bases, leaving 10 bases of the junction unmatched. The CDR3 is CASSVQGQVEGYTF. The CDR3 DNA sequence: TGCGCCAGCAGCGTACAGGGACAGGTCGAAGGCTACACCTTC.

This clone has only a few counts. The rearrangement joins TRBV19 to TRBJ1-5; 7 positions match TRBD1. Germline V gene lookup returns CDR1 LNHDA and CDR2 SQIVND (reference sequence). CDR3 length: 14 amino acids. Germline trimming cut 4 bases from V and 4 bases from J; bases unmatched to any gene: 4. CDR3 DNA sequence: TGTGCCAGTAGTAACCAGGGGGAGAATCAGCCCCAGCATTTT. Amino acid sequence: CASSNQGENQPQHF.

This rearrangement joins TRBV30 to TRBJ2-1; TRBD2 matches at 7 bases. Losses at the gene ends were 2 bases for V and 9 bases for J; bases not matched to a gene: 10. The germline gives CDR1 GTSNPN, CDR2 SVGIG (reference sequence). This CDR3 contains 14 residues. The CDR3 nucleotides read TGTGCCTGGAGTAGCGGGATGGGGAGAGGTGAGCAGTTCTTC. It specifies CAWSSGMGRGEQFF.

J is TRBJ1-1 and V is TRBV6-5; weak D call: TRBD1 (6 bases). The V end was cut by 5 bases, the J end by 0 bases, with 13 bases between. CDR3 size: 15 residues. Germline assignment: CDR1 MNHEY and CDR2 SVGAGI. CDR3 bases: TGTGCCAGCAGTCTCAATGGACAGATGAACACTGAAGCTTTCTTT. Its protein product is CASSLNGQMNTEAFF.